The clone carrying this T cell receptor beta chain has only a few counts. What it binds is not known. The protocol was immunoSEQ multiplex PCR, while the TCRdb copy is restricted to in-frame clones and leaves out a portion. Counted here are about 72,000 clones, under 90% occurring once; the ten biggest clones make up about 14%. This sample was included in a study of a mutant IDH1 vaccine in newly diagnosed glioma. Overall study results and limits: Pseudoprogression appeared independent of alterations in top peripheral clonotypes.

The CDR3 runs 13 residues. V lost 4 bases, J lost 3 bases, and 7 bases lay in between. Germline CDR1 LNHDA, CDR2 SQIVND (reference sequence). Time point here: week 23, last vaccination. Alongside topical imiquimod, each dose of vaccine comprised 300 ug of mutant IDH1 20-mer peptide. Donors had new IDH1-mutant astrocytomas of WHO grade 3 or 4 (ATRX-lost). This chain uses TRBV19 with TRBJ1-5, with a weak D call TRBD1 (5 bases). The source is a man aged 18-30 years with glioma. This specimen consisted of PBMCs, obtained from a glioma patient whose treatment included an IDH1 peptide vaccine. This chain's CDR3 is CASSRQNNQPQHF. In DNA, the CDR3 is TGTGCCAGTAGTAGACAGAACAATCAGCCCCAGCATTTT.